The 29 T cell receptor beta chains below all came from one sample that was sequenced in a study of blood T cell repertoires in COVID-19. Data came from immunoSEQ multiplex PCR; TCRdb stores just in-frame clones and leaves some out. The sample holds roughly 100,000 clones, 81% seen once. Sequenced: peripheral blood. Receptors originate from a man aged 80 or over with acute or convalescent COVID-19.

The chain carries TRBV5-4 and TRBJ2-7; the match to TRBD1 covers 8 bases. Trimming at V came to 3 bases and at J to 3 bases, leaving 8 bases not matched to a gene. The CDR3 runs 15 residues. The germline V gene encodes CDR1 SGHNT and CDR2 YYREEE (reference sequence). The DNA of the CDR3 is TGTGCCAGCAGCTACCTCGGACAGGGAATCTACGAGCAGTACTTC. Translated, it gives CASSYLGQGIYEQYF.

The V call is TRBV5-1, the J call TRBJ1-2, with a possible D match to TRBD1 (6 bases). From germline, CDR1 is SGHRS and CDR2 YFSETQ. CDR3 length: 16 residues. Trimming shortened V by 0 bases and J by 0 bases, and 12 bases separated the two germline ends. The CDR3 sequence: CASSLVGGTPNYGYTF. The CDR3 nucleotides are TGCGCCAGCAGCTTGGTAGGGGGAACTCCTAACTATGGCTACACCTTC.

The gene calls are TRBV5-1 and TRBJ1-6, with D hard to call. V gave up 8 bases and J gave up 0 bases, with 15 bases separating them. Germline lookup yields CDR1 SGHRS and CDR2 YFSETQ. The CDR3 has 16 amino acids. The CDR3 is CASRPAGSSYNSPLHF. The DNA of the CDR3 is TGCGCCAGTCGTCCAGCCGGGAGCTCCTATAATTCACCCCTCCACTTT.

This clone was seen more than once but under ten times. V gene TRBV7-9 combines with J gene TRBJ1-2; D is unclear. Deletions cut 5 bases from V and 6 bases from J, with 10 bases between. CDR3 length: 12 amino acids. Looked up from germline, CDR1 is SEHNR and CDR2 is FQNEAQ (reference sequence). CDR3 nucleotide sequence: TGTGCCAGCAGCCGGTTTATAGATGGCTACACCTTC. It yields the protein CASSRFIDGYTF. Using reference TRBV7-9 and TRBJ1-2 for the parts outside the CDR3, the full variable domain is DTGVSQNPRHKITKRGQNVTFRCDPISEHNRLYWYRQTLGQGPEFLTYFQNEAQLEKSRLLSDRFSAERPKGSFSTLEIQRTEQGDSAMYLCASSRFIDGYTFGSGTRLTVV.

This chain uses TRBV19 with TRBJ1-1, with D possibly TRBD1 on 6 matching bases. The V end lost 8 bases, the J end lost 4 bases, and 17 bases lay between the germline ends. Germline CDR1 is LNHDA and CDR2 is SQIVND (reference sequence). The CDR3 is 14 amino acids. Written as DNA, the CDR3 is TGTGCCAGTGGGGCAGGGGTCGATAGCACTGAAGCTTTCTTT. It is translated as CASGAGVDSTEAFF.

This clone was counted between two and nine times. The chain recombines TRBV27 with TRBJ2-4; TRBD2 matches at 9 bases. V gave up 7 bases and J gave up 0 bases; unmatched junction bases: 16. CDR1 is MNHEY, CDR2 SMNVEV, per germline (reference sequence). The CDR3 loop spans 19 amino acids. Here the CDR3 DNA reads TGTGCCAGCAACGCCTCTAGCGGGGAGCGGTGGGGAGCCAAAAACATTCAGTACTTC. It yields the protein CASNASSGERWGAKNIQYF.

The gene calls are TRBV29-1 and TRBJ2-1, with 9 bases lining up with TRBD2. Germline CDR1 reads SQVTM; CDR2 reads ANQGSEA. This CDR3 spans 14 amino acids. V trimming: 6 bases; J trimming: 3 bases; junction bases outside the gene matches: 6. The chain's CDR3 is CSVGLALNYNEQFF. The CDR3 nucleotides are TGCAGCGTAGGACTAGCGCTAAACTACAATGAGCAGTTCTTC.

The chain uses TRBV3-1 (or the pseudogene TRBV3-2) and TRBJ2-3; D might be TRBD2 (6 bases). The length of the CDR3 is 14 residues. The V end lost 4 bases, the J end lost 5 bases, and 13 bases lay between the germline ends. Germline CDR1 LGHDT, CDR2 YNNKEL (reference sequence). CDR3 protein: CASSPRGPEDTQYF. In DNA, the CDR3 is TGTGCCAGCAGCCCGCGGGGTCCCGAAGATACGCAGTATTTT.

V usage is TRBV28 and J usage is TRBJ2-1; D not resolved. CDR3 length: 11 residues. Germline assignment: CDR1 MDHEN and CDR2 SYDVKM. Trimming took 5 bases from V and 6 from J, leaving 5 bases between them. CDR3 sequence: CASSVINEQFF. CDR3 bases: TGTGCCAGCAGTGTCATCAATGAGCAGTTCTTC.

This clone appeared a few times. The V call is TRBV7-2, the J call TRBJ1-2; D is possibly TRBD1 (5 bases). The length of the CDR3 is 14 residues. The germline V gene encodes CDR1 SGHTA and CDR2 FQGNSA. V dropped 5 bases and J dropped 4 bases, with 14 bases sitting between them. The CDR3 bases are TGTGCCAGCAGCCCGGACACTTTTGGCTATGGCTACACCTTC. It yields the protein CASSPDTFGYGYTF.

The chain carries TRBV19 and TRBJ2-3; TRBD1 might be the D (6 bases). CDR3 size: 15 residues. The V and J ends lost 5 bases and 0 bases respectively, with 12 bases between them. The germline CDR1 and CDR2 sequences are LNHDA and SQIVND (reference sequence). CDR3 in DNA: TGTGCCAGTAGTTCCAACAGGGCCAGCACAGATACGCAGTATTTT. Its translation is CASSSNRASTDTQYF.

J is TRBJ1-1 and V is TRBV7-9; 8 bases fit TRBD1. Trimming at V came to 6 bases and at J to 0 bases, leaving 9 bases not matched to a gene. This CDR3 is 16 amino acids long. Germline loops: CDR1 SEHNR, CDR2 FQNEAQ (reference sequence). The CDR3 DNA reads TGTGCCAGCAGTTCCCGGGACAGGCCGATGAACACTGAAGCTTTCTTT. The encoded protein is CASSSRDRPMNTEAFF.

This clone was observed a handful of times. Written as DNA, the CDR3 is TGCGCCAGCAGTCAATCTCTAGCCCGGAGGACTAATGAAAAACTGTTTTTT. Translating gives CASSQSLARRTNEKLFF. This chain links TRBV23-1 with TRBJ1-4, with D unresolved. TRBV23-1 is an ORF; its function is uncertain. The CDR3 has 17 amino acids. The V gene lost 0 bases and the J gene lost 2 bases, with 13 bases spanning the gap.

This chain uses TRBV29-1 with TRBJ2-2; 8 nucleotides match TRBD2. Germline V lookup: CDR1 SQVTM, CDR2 ANQGSEA. The CDR3 has 14 residues. Written as DNA, the CDR3 is TGCCGCCCACGCCCGGGGGGGGGCACCGGGGAGCTGTTTTTT. Amino acid sequence: CRPRPGGGTGELFF.

The V gene is TRBV18, the J gene TRBJ2-1, with D perhaps TRBD1 (6 bases). Trimming left V 6 bases short and J 0 bases short, with 15 bases between. Per the germline V gene, CDR1 is KGHSH and CDR2 is LQKENI. The CDR3 length is 16 residues. The CDR3 region is CASSQVGASSYNEQFF. The CDR3 DNA sequence: TGTGCCAGCTCGCAGGTGGGGGCCAGCTCCTACAATGAGCAGTTCTTC.

In DNA, the CDR3 is TGTGCCAGCAGACCCTCCGGACAGGGTACTGGAAACACCATATATTTT. Residues: CASRPSGQGTGNTIYF. This chain uses TRBV28 with TRBJ1-3; 8 nucleotides match TRBD1. V shed 6 bases, J shed 2 bases, and the junction held 9 bases outside the gene matches. From germline, CDR1 is MDHEN and CDR2 SYDVKM. The CDR3 covers 16 residues.

This clone was observed a few times. The CDR3 loop is CASSATTGAYGYTF. The CDR3 DNA follows: TGTGCCAGCAGTGCAACGACAGGGGCGTATGGCTACACCTTC. The chain has TRBV28 and TRBJ1-2; 8 positions match TRBD1. Germline V lookup: CDR1 MDHEN, CDR2 SYDVKM. The CDR3 extends over 14 amino acids. With V trimmed by 5 bases and J by 5 bases, 7 bases remained unmatched.

The chain couples TRBV29-1 to TRBJ1-1, with 10 bases fitting TRBD1. The ends lost 3 bases at V and 0 bases at J; junction bases unmatched: 4. The CDR3 has 15 residues. CDR1 SQVTM and CDR2 ANQGSEA come from the germline V gene. The CDR3 protein is CSVDDRGRMNTEAFF. The CDR3, as DNA: TGCAGCGTTGATGACAGGGGGCGAATGAACACTGAAGCTTTCTTT.

V is TRBV19 and J is TRBJ2-5; 7 nucleotides align to TRBD1. V was pared by 6 bases and J by 5 bases, with 6 bases of the junction left unmatched. The CDR3 sequence is 13 residues long. Germline V lookup: CDR1 LNHDA, CDR2 SQIVND (reference sequence). CDR3 DNA: TGTGCCAGTAGGCCAGGGGGTCGGGAGACCCAGTACTTC. It is translated as CASRPGGRETQYF.

The V gene is TRBV19, the J gene TRBJ1-5; the D gene is possibly TRBD1 (6 bases). Germline CDR1 reads LNHDA; CDR2 reads SQIVND (reference sequence). This CDR3 region has 14 residues. V was pared by 7 bases and J by 4 bases, with 14 bases between. CDR3 sequence reads: CASTTGTRNQPQHF. The CDR3 DNA sequence: TGTGCCAGTACTACCGGGACACGGAATCAGCCCCAGCATTTT.

The chain links TRBV28 to TRBJ2-7; 12 bases agree with TRBD1. The CDR3 length is 16 residues. Germline V gene lookup returns CDR1 MDHEN and CDR2 SYDVKM. Unmatched junction bases numbered 11, after V lost 3 bases and J lost 8 bases. The chain's CDR3 is CASSFGGTGGVIQQYF. The CDR3 DNA follows: TGTGCCAGCAGTTTTGGTGGGACAGGGGGCGTTATCCAGCAGTACTTC.

This chain joins TRBV4-1 and TRBJ1-5; D perhaps matches TRBD1 (5 bases). This CDR3 is 15 amino acids long. CDR1 and CDR2 (germline): MGHRA, YSYEKL. Trimming took off 0 bases at V and 3 bases at J, with 9 bases between the two ends. CDR3 nucleotides: TGCGCCAGCAGCCAAGAATACAGGACCAATCAGCCCCAGCATTTT. This codes for CASSQEYRTNQPQHF.

The rearrangement uses TRBV4-1 and TRBJ1-1; 9 bases agree with TRBD1. CDR1 MGHRA and CDR2 YSYEKL come from the germline V gene. The CDR3 extends over 15 amino acids. With 3 bases clipped from V and 1 base from J, the junction kept 3 bases outside the gene matches. CDR3 bases: TGCGCCAGCAGCCAGGGACAGGGCGGGAACACTGAAGCTTTCTTT. This sequence encodes CASSQGQGGNTEAFF.

This clone has only one observation. The J gene is TRBJ1-1, the V gene TRBV27, with TRBD1 matching 9 bases. The junction had 4 bases not matched to a gene; V was cut back by 5 bases and J by 0 bases. The CDR3 consists of 15 residues. Germline V gene data show CDR1 as MNHEY and CDR2 as SMNVEV (reference sequence). The CDR3 region is CASSLDRGMNTEAFF. The CDR3 DNA sequence: TGTGCCAGCAGTCTCGACAGGGGGATGAACACTGAAGCTTTCTTT.

The chain uses TRBV5-4 and TRBJ2-7; no firm D call. Germline V gives CDR1 SGHNT, CDR2 YYREEE (reference sequence). The CDR3 contains 12 residues. V gave up 3 bases and J gave up 7 bases, with 11 bases separating them. The CDR3 spells CASSSPGWEQYF. CDR3 in DNA: TGTGCCAGCAGCTCGCCAGGCTGGGAGCAGTACTTC.

The V and J genes are TRBV27 and TRBJ1-6; TRBD1 is a possible D gene (5 bases). V dropped 7 bases and J dropped 4 bases, with 8 bases sitting between them. Germline CDR1 and CDR2: MNHEY and SMNVEV (reference sequence). The CDR3 runs 13 residues. The CDR3 protein is CASKRQYNSPLHF. CDR3 nucleotides: TGTGCCAGCAAACGACAGTATAATTCACCCCTCCACTTT.

The chain uses TRBV7-8 and TRBJ1-6; 7 bases align to TRBD1. This CDR3 region has 14 residues. After removal of 4 bases from V and 8 bases from J, the junction contained 5 bases not matched to a gene. Germline-derived CDR1 and CDR2 are SGHVS and FQNEAQ. CDR3: CASSSDREDSPLHF. The CDR3 nucleotides read TGTGCCAGCAGCTCCGACAGGGAAGATTCACCCCTCCACTTT.

This chain connects TRBV27 to TRBJ2-6; 12 bases match TRBD1. The CDR3 covers 17 residues. The germline V gene encodes CDR1 MNHEY and CDR2 SMNVEV (reference sequence). V lost 1 base to trimming and J lost 4 bases; unmatched junction nucleotides: 2. CDR3 loop: CASSLLGQGAGANVLTF. The CDR3 region has the DNA TGTGCCAGCAGTTTATTGGGACAGGGGGCCGGGGCCAACGTCCTGACTTTC.

V gene TRBV18 combines with J gene TRBJ1-1, with 8 positions matching TRBD1. The CDR3 sequence is 13 residues long. J lost 9 bases, V lost 6 bases, and 9 bases had no gene match. Germline-derived CDR1 and CDR2 are KGHSH and LQKENI. CDR3 DNA: TGTGCCAGCTCCCGGGAGGACAGGGCACAAGCTTTCTTT. Translation gives CASSREDRAQAFF. The full variable domain, its missing parts supplied by reference TRBV18 and TRBJ1-1, is NAGVMQNPRHLVRRRGQEARLRCSPMKGHSHVYWYRQLPEEGLKFMVYLQKENIIDESGMPKERFSAEFPKEGPSILRIQQVVRGDSAAYFCASSREDRAQAFFGQGTRLTVV.